This T cell receptor beta chain was captured in a study of response to subunit inactivated influenza vaccine. Study results and limitations: Every seasonal influenza vaccination brings in few new T cells, the authors suggested.

The V gene's germline CDR1 is DFQATT and CDR2 SNEGSKA (reference sequence). V was pared by 3 bases and J by 5 bases, with 6 bases of the junction left unmatched. This CDR3 comprises 15 residues. This clonotype was counted many times. Its target is unknown. TCRdb called the RT-PCR reads again in MiXCR, with one record for every CDR3 protein. The sample shows 550,000 to 800,000 distinct CDR3 sequences, 11% to 15% of them seen only once. This sequence originates from a man in his forties or fifties who received an inactivated influenza vaccine. Sample: PBMCs from blood, taken roughly 2 weeks before vaccination. This chain uses TRBV20-1 with TRBJ1-6; 8 nucleotides agree with TRBD1. The CDR3 loop reads CSASLTGGHNSPLHF. The DNA of the CDR3 is TGCAGTGCTAGCCTTACAGGGGGTCATAATTCACCCCTCCACTTT.